These 11 T cell receptor beta chains were sequenced from one sample in a study of cytomegalovirus exposure and HLA in healthy donors. Sequencing used immunoSEQ multiplex PCR; TCRdb keeps in-frame clones, though not all of them. The table includes under 400,000 clones, approximately 85% detected once. Sequenced sample: PBMCs. Source of these receptors: a man younger than 40 in good health and CMV-seronegative.

V is TRBV5-5 and J is TRBJ2-3; D possibly corresponds to TRBD2 (6 bases). Germline values: CDR1 SGHKS, CDR2 YYEKEE (reference sequence). This CDR3 is 14 amino acids long. V lost 4 bases and J lost 0, with 9 bases in between. CDR3 sequence: CASSVGTSTDTQYF. The CDR3, as DNA: TGTGCCAGCAGCGTCGGGACTAGCACAGATACGCAGTATTTT.

The J gene is TRBJ1-5, the V gene TRBV7-2; TRBD1 is a possible D gene (6 bases). The germline V gene encodes CDR1 SGHTA and CDR2 FQGNSA. The CDR3 length is 13 residues. Deletions cut 5 bases from V and 11 bases from J, with 16 bases between. For the CDR3, the DNA is TGTGCCAGCAGCCGGACAGCGGGACGGACCCAGCATTTT. Amino acids: CASSRTAGRTQHF.

This clone was observed a single time. The chain couples TRBV27 to TRBJ2-7; tentative D call: TRBD1 (5 bases). Germline V CDR1 and CDR2: MNHEY, SMNVEV (reference sequence). The CDR3 runs to 14 residues. V was cut by 6 bases and J by 3 bases, with 15 bases left in between. The CDR3 bases are TGTGCCAGCAGCCAAAGGTACAGGATCTACGAGCAGTACTTC. This translates into CASSQRYRIYEQYF.

This clone was detected once. The chain employs TRBV27 and TRBJ2-3, with 10 bases aligning to TRBD1. Germline assignment: CDR1 MNHEY and CDR2 SMNVEV (reference sequence). The CDR3 covers 17 residues. V gave up 4 bases and J gave up 6 bases; unmatched junction bases: 13. CDR3 protein: CASSSTRGQGGLDTQYF. The CDR3 nucleotides read TGTGCCAGCAGTTCTACCCGCGGACAGGGGGGTTTGGATACGCAGTATTTT.

The chain uses TRBV11-2 and TRBJ2-5; 14 bases are a match to TRBD2. V shed 5 bases and J 3 bases; nucleotides not matched to a gene: 5. This CDR3 is built from 16 residues. The germline gives CDR1 SGHAT, CDR2 FQNNGV. CDR3 nucleotides: TGTGCCAGCAGCGCCGGACTAGCGGGGGGCGAAGAGACCCAGTACTTC. This codes for CASSAGLAGGEETQYF.

The V call is TRBV4-1, the J call TRBJ2-2; 8 nucleotides align to TRBD1. Germline trimming cut 4 bases from V and 3 bases from J; bases unmatched to any gene: 13. Germline-derived CDR1 and CDR2 are MGHRA and YSYEKL. This CDR3 comprises 18 residues. CDR3 sequence (DNA): TGCGCCAGCAGCCTGTCCTTGATTAGACAGGGGTACACCGGGGAGCTGTTTTTT. It is translated as CASSLSLIRQGYTGELFF.

The chain links TRBV15 to TRBJ2-1; D is unresolved. V shed 0 bases and J shed 11 bases, with 8 bases lying between them. The CDR3 covers 12 residues. Germline assignment: CDR1 LNHNV and CDR2 YYDKDF (reference sequence). CDR3 bases: TGTGCCACCAGCAGAGATGAAGCCCAGCAGTTCTTC. Residues: CATSRDEAQQFF.

CDR3 coding DNA: TGCGCCAGCAGCCAAGGATACAGGGGTAGTAACACCGGGGAGCTGTTTTTT. Translated, it gives CASSQGYRGSNTGELFF. The rearrangement uses TRBV4-3 and TRBJ2-2, with 7 positions matching TRBD1. The germline V gene encodes CDR1 LGHNA and CDR2 YSLEER. The CDR3 length is 17 residues. Trimming at V came to 1 base and at J to 2 bases, leaving 7 bases not matched to a gene.

There are a few counts of this clone. This rearrangement joins TRBV7-8 to TRBJ1-2; D unresolved. Per germline, CDR1 SGHVS and CDR2 FQNEAQ. The V end lost 5 bases, the J end lost 8 bases, and 9 bases lay between the germline ends. The CDR3 length is 11 residues. CDR3 amino acids: CASSVGKGYTF. Written as DNA, the CDR3 is TGTGCCAGCAGCGTCGGTAAAGGCTACACCTTC.

This sequence joins TRBV4-3 and TRBJ1-3, with a weak D call TRBD1 (5 bases). This CDR3 comprises 16 residues. CDR1 is LGHNA and CDR2 is YSLEER in the germline V gene. Trimming removed 0 bases from V and 2 bases from J, with 11 bases in between. DNA for the CDR3: TGCGCCAGCAGCCAAGATATCGGGGGAGCTGGAAACACCATATATTTT. Its protein is CASSQDIGGAGNTIYF.

CDR3 sequence (DNA): TGTGCCAGCAGTGAATGGCAGGGGAACACTGAAGCTTTCTTT. The encoded protein is CASSEWQGNTEAFF. The V call is TRBV6-1, the J call TRBJ1-1, with a tentative D call TRBD1 (5 bases). The CDR3 spans 14 residues. The germline V gene encodes CDR1 MNHNS and CDR2 SASEGT. V gave up 2 bases and J gave up 1 base, with 8 bases separating them.